Each of the 24 T cell receptor beta chains below was sequenced from the same sample in a study of control samples from healthy donors and cancer patients. Libraries were prepared by immunoSEQ multiplex PCR; TCRdb keeps only in-frame clonotypes and omits some of them. The sample has about 130,000 clones, about 92% seen once. What was sequenced was PBMCs. The receptors were sampled from a man in his fifties or sixties with head and neck cancer.

J is TRBJ2-5 and V is TRBV28, with 14 bases matching TRBD2. Germline V gene lookup returns CDR1 MDHEN and CDR2 SYDVKM. CDR3 length: 14 residues. J lost 4 bases, V lost 7 bases, and 2 bases had no gene match. Here the CDR3 reads CASTGLAGGETQYF. Written as DNA, the CDR3 is TGTGCCAGCACAGGACTAGCGGGGGGAGAGACCCAGTACTTC.

This sequence joins TRBV30 and TRBJ2-5, with D possibly being TRBD1 (6 bases). Trimming removed 4 bases at V and 1 base at J, with 10 bases between. In germline, CDR1 is GTSNPN, CDR2 SVGIG (reference sequence). The CDR3 length is 13 residues. This chain's CDR3 is CAWTTGIQETQYF. CDR3 sequence (DNA): TGTGCCTGGACAACAGGGATCCAAGAGACCCAGTACTTC.

The chain joins TRBV7-9 to TRBJ2-6, with D unresolved. Trimming removed 6 bases from V and 4 bases from J, with 16 bases in between. CDR1 and CDR2 (germline): SEHNR, FQNEAQ (reference sequence). CDR3 length: 16 amino acids. DNA of the CDR3: TGTGCCAGCAGGCCTATTATACCGTACGGGGCCAACGTCCTGACTTTC. Translated: CASRPIIPYGANVLTF.

The genes are TRBV4-3 and TRBJ2-3; 12 bases agree with TRBD1. The CDR3 length is 16 residues. Germline CDR1 and CDR2: LGHNA and YSLEER. V dropped 3 bases and J dropped 2; count of bases not matched to a gene: 3. The CDR3 region has the DNA TGCGCCAGCAGCCAGGGGGGACAGGGGGCCACAGATACGCAGTATTTT. Protein: CASSQGGQGATDTQYF.

The chain uses TRBV6-2 or TRBV6-3 and TRBJ1-5; 7 bases are shared with TRBD1. The CDR3 loop spans 15 amino acids. In germline, CDR1 is MNHEY, CDR2 SVGEGT. Trimming at V came to 2 bases and at J to 5 bases, leaving 6 bases not matched to a gene. CDR3 protein: CASSYVGTAYQPQHF. As DNA, the CDR3 is TGTGCCAGCAGTTACGTTGGGACAGCTTATCAGCCCCAGCATTTT.

CDR3 sequence: CASSHTGRGLHTQYF. CDR3 bases: TGTGCCAGCAGTCATACAGGGCGCGGGCTGCATACGCAGTATTTT. V is TRBV9 and J is TRBJ2-3, with a possible D match to TRBD1 (6 bases). The CDR3 is made up of 15 amino acids. The V gene's germline CDR1 is SGDLS and CDR2 YYNGEE. The V end lost 5 bases, the J end lost 7 bases, and 20 bases lay between the germline ends. Together with reference TRBV9 and TRBJ2-3, the CDR3 gives the full variable domain: DSGVTQTPKHLITATGQRVTLRCSPRSGDLSVYWYQQSLDQGLQFLIQYYNGEERAKGNILERFSAQQFPDLHSELNLSSLELGDSALYFCASSHTGRGLHTQYFGPGTRLTVL.

The chain couples TRBV18 to TRBJ1-2; TRBD1 agrees at 8 bases. The CDR3 spans 15 residues. The V gene end was trimmed by 6 bases and the J gene end by 7 bases; junction bases not matched to a gene: 13. Looked up from germline, CDR1 is KGHSH and CDR2 is LQKENI. The CDR3 nucleotides are TGTGCCAGCTCCCAATTCAGGGGGCTTGAGGTTGGCTACACCTTC. This gives the protein CASSQFRGLEVGYTF.

The V gene is TRBV5-4, the J gene TRBJ1-4; TRBD1 might be the D (5 bases). The V gene's germline CDR1 is SGHNT and CDR2 YYREEE (reference sequence). The CDR3 extends over 15 amino acids. With 4 bases removed from V and 8 bases from J, the gap between germline ends came to 18 bases. The CDR3 DNA reads as TGTGCCAGCAGCCCGGGGGGGTCTGGGGGAGAAAAACTGTTTTTT. Translation: CASSPGGSGGEKLFF.

V and J are TRBV5-1 and TRBJ2-5, with D unresolved. The CDR3 is 12 residues long. CDR1 SGHRS and CDR2 YFSETQ come from the germline V gene. Trimming cost V 5 bases and J 1 base, with 6 bases left between them. CDR3 DNA sequence: TGCGCCAGCAGGCTTACCCAAGAGACCCAGTACTTC. Translation gives CASRLTQETQYF.

This clone was found once. This chain uses TRBV19 with TRBJ2-2; 13 bases line up with TRBD2. CDR1 LNHDA and CDR2 SQIVND come from the germline V gene (reference sequence). Unmatched junction bases numbered 12, after V lost 8 bases and J lost 6 bases. The CDR3 contains 17 residues. CDR3 region: CASRPTSGGKGAGELFF. CDR3 nucleotides: TGTGCCAGTCGCCCGACTAGCGGGGGGAAGGGGGCCGGGGAGCTGTTTTTT.

The V and J genes are TRBV6-5 and TRBJ2-4, with D tentatively TRBD1 (6 bases). Trimming pared 5 bases from V and 1 base from J, leaving 9 bases between. The CDR3 is 14 residues long. Germline-derived CDR1 and CDR2 are MNHEY and SVGAGI. The CDR3 spells CASSPTGAKNIQYF. The CDR3 nucleotides are TGTGCCAGCAGTCCCACAGGGGCCAAAAACATTCAGTACTTC.

CDR3 sequence: CATSPGGTGVNEQFF. CDR3 nucleotides: TGTGCCACCTCCCCCGGGGGCACAGGGGTCAATGAGCAGTTCTTC. The rearrangement uses TRBV24-1 and TRBJ2-1; D perhaps matches TRBD1 (7 bases). The CDR3 contains 15 residues. Germline CDR1 and CDR2: KGHDR and SFDVKD. The V end lost 9 bases, the J end lost 6 bases, and 20 bases lay between the germline ends.

About this clone itself: A read error may produce the germline difference seen at one junction end. This chain joins TRBV3-1 (or the pseudogene TRBV3-2) and TRBJ2-5; a possible D gene is TRBD2 (6 bases). The CDR3 runs 16 residues. Per germline, CDR1 LGHDT and CDR2 YNNKEL (reference sequence). CDR3 nucleotide sequence: TGTGCCAGCAGCCAAGACAGACTAGGGGAGCTATTCAGCGGAGACTTC. It encodes CASSQDRLGELFSGDF.

About this clone itself: Sequence at one end of the junction differs from germline and may be a read error. V gene TRBV7-2 combines with J gene TRBJ2-7, with 10 bases lining up with TRBD2. Per germline, CDR1 SGHTA and CDR2 FQGNSA. The CDR3 totals 16 residues. The CDR3 DNA reads TGTGCCAGCAGCATAGCGACTAGCGGGCGGACCTACGAGCAGTACTTC. This gives the protein CASSIATSGRTYEQYF. Together with reference TRBV7-2 and TRBJ2-7, the CDR3 gives the full variable domain: GAGVSQSPSNKVTEKGKDVELRCDPISGHTALYWYRQSLGQGLEFLIYFQGNSAPDKSGLPSDRFSAERTGGSVSTLTIQRTQQEDSAVYLCASSIATSGRTYEQYFGPGTRLTVT.

The chain recombines TRBV7-2 with TRBJ2-7, with unresolved D. The CDR3 spans 12 residues. The germline CDR1 and CDR2 sequences are SGHTA and FQGNSA. Trimming stripped 6 bases from V and 3 bases from J, with 9 bases between. The CDR3 DNA is TGTGCCAGCAGTCTCATACACTACGAGCAGTACTTC. As protein: CASSLIHYEQYF.

The chain carries TRBV28 and TRBJ1-2, with D possibly being TRBD1 (5 bases). The CDR3 runs 13 residues. V was trimmed by 3 bases and J by 8 bases, leaving 13 bases between them. CDR1 and CDR2 (germline): MDHEN, SYDVKM. The CDR3 is CASSLAGGYGYTF. DNA for the CDR3: TGTGCCAGCAGTTTGGCGGGGGGGTACGGCTACACCTTC.

This clone was seen once. The rearrangement links TRBV9 to TRBJ1-2; 9 nucleotides align to TRBD1. V gave up 0 bases and J gave up 1 base; unmatched junction bases: 1. From germline, CDR1 is SGDLS and CDR2 YYNGEE. The CDR3 loop spans 15 amino acids. Here the CDR3 DNA reads TGTGCCAGCAGCGTAGCGACAGGGGGTAACTATGGCTACACCTTC. Protein: CASSVATGGNYGYTF.

The chain combines TRBV27 with TRBJ2-3; D might be TRBD2 (5 bases). The germline V gene has CDR1 MNHEY and CDR2 SMNVEV (reference sequence). V lost 3 bases and J lost 0, with 7 bases in between. The CDR3 is 14 residues long. The CDR3 DNA reads TGTGCCAGCAGTTTGGAGGCTAGCACAGATACGCAGTATTTT. This encodes CASSLEASTDTQYF.

The V gene is TRBV27, the J gene TRBJ1-5; the match to TRBD1 covers 7 bases. This CDR3 has 15 amino acids. V was clipped by 5 bases and J by 1 base; unmatched bases: 5. In germline, CDR1 is MNHEY, CDR2 SMNVEV (reference sequence). The CDR3 DNA follows: TGTGCCAGCAGTACAGGGGCGGGAAGCAATCAGCCCCAGCATTTT. It translates to CASSTGAGSNQPQHF.

CDR3 sequence (DNA): TGTGCCAGCAGCCAAGGACACAATGAGCAGTTCTTC. Its protein is CASSQGHNEQFF. V gene TRBV4-2 combines with J gene TRBJ2-1; D not certain. The V gene lost 1 base and the J gene lost 5 bases, with 3 bases spanning the gap. Germline assignment: CDR1 LGHNA and CDR2 YNFKEQ. This CDR3 has 12 residues.

This chain connects TRBV7-3 to TRBJ2-1, with TRBD2 as a possible D gene (6 bases). Trimming stripped 4 bases from V and 5 bases from J, with 12 bases between. The CDR3 has 14 residues. CDR1 and CDR2 (germline): SGHTA, FQGTGA. CDR3 bases: TGTGCCAGCAGCTCTAGCGTCTCTCACAATGAGCAGTTCTTC. This sequence encodes CASSSSVSHNEQFF. The variable domain in full, with the rest retrieved from reference TRBV7-3 and TRBJ2-1, is GAGVSQTPSNKVTEKGKYVELRCDPISGHTALYWYRQSLGQGPEFLIYFQGTGAADDSGLPNDRFFAVRPEGSVSTLKIQRTERGDSAVYLCASSSSVSHNEQFFGPGTRLTVL.

J is TRBJ2-2 and V is TRBV6-2 or TRBV6-3, with D unresolved. V shed 2 bases and J shed 7 bases, with 11 bases lying between them. The CDR3 is made up of 14 amino acids. CDR1 MNHEY and CDR2 SVGEGT come from the germline V gene. The DNA of the CDR3 is TGTGCCAGCAGTTACATTGCGATCCGCGGGGAGCTGTTTTTT. Its protein is CASSYIAIRGELFF.

The chain links TRBV10-2 to TRBJ1-2, with D unclear. The CDR3 loop spans 16 amino acids. V lost 0 bases to trimming and J lost 8 bases, with 19 bases between them. CDR1 and CDR2 (germline): WSHSY, SAAADI. CDR3 sequence (DNA): TGCGCCAGCAGTGAGTCGAAGGCAGCGCGGGTAAGGGGCTACACCTTC. Translating gives CASSESKAARVRGYTF.

The V gene is TRBV4-1, the J gene TRBJ1-4; no firm D call. V lost 4 bases to trimming and J lost 0 bases, with 12 bases between them. This CDR3 is built from 16 residues. Germline V lookup: CDR1 MGHRA, CDR2 YSYEKL. The CDR3 reads CASSPRFSATNEKLFF. In DNA, the CDR3 is TGCGCCAGCAGCCCTCGTTTTAGTGCAACTAATGAAAAACTGTTTTTT.